These 10 T cell receptor beta chains were sequenced from one sample in a study of T-cell memory formation after mild COVID-19. TCRdb re-called the 5' RACE reads with MiXCR, one entry per CDR3 protein. The sample contains approximately 430,000 distinct CDR3 sequences, less than 25% of which appear only once. Sequencing used PBMCs or a T cell subset sorted from them (not recorded which). The receptors derive from an adult woman who had mild COVID-19 (a few samples of this study predate the infection). Cell type and time point are not known.

This clonotype was counted between two and nine times. The rearrangement links TRBV5-4 to TRBJ1-1; TRBD1 agrees at 9 bases. CDR1 is SGHNT, CDR2 YYREEE, per germline (reference sequence). After removal of 4 bases from V and 5 bases from J, the junction contained 9 bases not matched to a gene. The CDR3 has 15 amino acids. CDR3 in amino acids: CASSRTGTGRTEAFF. In DNA, the CDR3 is TGTGCCAGCAGCCGAACCGGGACAGGGAGAACTGAAGCTTTCTTT.

This clonotype turned up a few times. The chain links TRBV6-5 to TRBJ2-3; D is tentatively TRBD1 or TRBD2 (7 bases each). The CDR3 loop spans 16 amino acids. From germline, CDR1 is MNHEY and CDR2 SVGAGI. V was trimmed by 7 bases and J by 0 bases, leaving 17 bases between them. CDR3 nucleotide sequence: TGTGCCAGCACCCCAGGGGGGGCTGCTAGCACAGATACGCAGTATTTT. Its protein product is CASTPGGAASTDTQYF.

The chain employs TRBV5-8 and TRBJ1-1; 8 bases match TRBD1. V lost 4 bases, J lost 6 bases, and 8 bases stayed unmatched. The CDR3 sequence is 14 residues long. Germline CDR1 and CDR2: SGHTS and YDEGEE. This CDR3 reads CASSPQGAKAEAFF. The CDR3 bases are TGTGCCAGCAGCCCCCAGGGGGCGAAGGCTGAAGCTTTCTTT.

The chain links TRBV6-4 to TRBJ2-5, with TRBD2 as a possible D gene (6 bases). This CDR3 has 15 residues. Germline assignment: CDR1 MRHNA and CDR2 SNTAGT. The ends were cut back, 6 bases at V and 1 base at J, with 15 bases in the middle. The CDR3 DNA reads TGTGCCAGCAGGTCCCTCTGGGAGGCCCAAGAGACCCAGTACTTC. Amino acids: CASRSLWEAQETQYF.

There are a few counts of this clonotype. The V gene is TRBV5-1, the J gene TRBJ1-1, with D perhaps TRBD1 (6 bases). Between the trimmed V and J ends, which lost 0 bases and 0 bases, there was a span of 9 bases. The CDR3 extends over 15 amino acids. Germline assignment: CDR1 SGHRS and CDR2 YFSETQ. CDR3 DNA sequence: TGCGCCAGCAGCTTGGCCAGGGGAATGAACACTGAAGCTTTCTTT. It encodes CASSLARGMNTEAFF.

The rearrangement joins TRBV6-6 to TRBJ1-1, with a possible D match to TRBD1 (6 bases). The V gene lost 6 bases and the J gene lost 4 bases, with 15 bases spanning the gap. CDR3 size: 14 residues. Germline loops: CDR1 MNHNY, CDR2 SVGAGI (reference sequence). CDR3 sequence: CASSRNSGATEAFF. CDR3 DNA: TGTGCCAGCAGCCGGAACTCAGGGGCCACTGAAGCTTTCTTT.

This clonotype has at least ten counts. V and J are TRBV10-3 and TRBJ2-1, with 7 bases identical to TRBD1. In germline, CDR1 is ENHRY, CDR2 SYGVKD. Trimming removed 11 bases from V and 4 bases from J; junction bases left unmatched: 8. The CDR3 has 13 residues. CDR3 protein: CASQGEGYNEQFF. The CDR3 nucleotides are TGTGCCTCCCAGGGGGAAGGATACAATGAGCAGTTCTTC.

This clonotype was seen a handful of times. The chain recombines TRBV20-1 with TRBJ2-1; no firm D call. This CDR3 has 13 residues. Germline lookup yields CDR1 DFQATT and CDR2 SNEGSKA (reference sequence). The ends were cut back, 0 bases at V and 7 bases at J, with 10 bases in the middle. This CDR3 is CSAREAMGNEQFF. CDR3 sequence (DNA): TGCAGTGCTAGAGAGGCTATGGGTAATGAGCAGTTCTTC.

The rearrangement links TRBV20-1 to TRBJ2-1; D is undetermined. The CDR3 is 16 residues long. The V gene lost 2 bases and the J gene lost 1 base, with 15 bases spanning the gap. Looked up from germline, CDR1 is DFQATT and CDR2 is SNEGSKA (reference sequence). In DNA, the CDR3 is TGCAGTGCTAGATTTTGGAGCGAGAGGTCCTACAATGAGCAGTTCTTC. It specifies CSARFWSERSYNEQFF.

A few counts support this clonotype. The V and J genes are TRBV5-8 and TRBJ1-2; the D gene is possibly TRBD1 (5 bases). V was trimmed by 2 bases and J by 7 bases, leaving 15 bases between them. CDR1 and CDR2 (germline): SGHTS, YDEGEE. The CDR3 is 14 amino acids. Here the CDR3 DNA reads TGTGCCAGCAGCTTAGATACGGGGCGGTCTGGCTACACCTTC. It translates to CASSLDTGRSGYTF.